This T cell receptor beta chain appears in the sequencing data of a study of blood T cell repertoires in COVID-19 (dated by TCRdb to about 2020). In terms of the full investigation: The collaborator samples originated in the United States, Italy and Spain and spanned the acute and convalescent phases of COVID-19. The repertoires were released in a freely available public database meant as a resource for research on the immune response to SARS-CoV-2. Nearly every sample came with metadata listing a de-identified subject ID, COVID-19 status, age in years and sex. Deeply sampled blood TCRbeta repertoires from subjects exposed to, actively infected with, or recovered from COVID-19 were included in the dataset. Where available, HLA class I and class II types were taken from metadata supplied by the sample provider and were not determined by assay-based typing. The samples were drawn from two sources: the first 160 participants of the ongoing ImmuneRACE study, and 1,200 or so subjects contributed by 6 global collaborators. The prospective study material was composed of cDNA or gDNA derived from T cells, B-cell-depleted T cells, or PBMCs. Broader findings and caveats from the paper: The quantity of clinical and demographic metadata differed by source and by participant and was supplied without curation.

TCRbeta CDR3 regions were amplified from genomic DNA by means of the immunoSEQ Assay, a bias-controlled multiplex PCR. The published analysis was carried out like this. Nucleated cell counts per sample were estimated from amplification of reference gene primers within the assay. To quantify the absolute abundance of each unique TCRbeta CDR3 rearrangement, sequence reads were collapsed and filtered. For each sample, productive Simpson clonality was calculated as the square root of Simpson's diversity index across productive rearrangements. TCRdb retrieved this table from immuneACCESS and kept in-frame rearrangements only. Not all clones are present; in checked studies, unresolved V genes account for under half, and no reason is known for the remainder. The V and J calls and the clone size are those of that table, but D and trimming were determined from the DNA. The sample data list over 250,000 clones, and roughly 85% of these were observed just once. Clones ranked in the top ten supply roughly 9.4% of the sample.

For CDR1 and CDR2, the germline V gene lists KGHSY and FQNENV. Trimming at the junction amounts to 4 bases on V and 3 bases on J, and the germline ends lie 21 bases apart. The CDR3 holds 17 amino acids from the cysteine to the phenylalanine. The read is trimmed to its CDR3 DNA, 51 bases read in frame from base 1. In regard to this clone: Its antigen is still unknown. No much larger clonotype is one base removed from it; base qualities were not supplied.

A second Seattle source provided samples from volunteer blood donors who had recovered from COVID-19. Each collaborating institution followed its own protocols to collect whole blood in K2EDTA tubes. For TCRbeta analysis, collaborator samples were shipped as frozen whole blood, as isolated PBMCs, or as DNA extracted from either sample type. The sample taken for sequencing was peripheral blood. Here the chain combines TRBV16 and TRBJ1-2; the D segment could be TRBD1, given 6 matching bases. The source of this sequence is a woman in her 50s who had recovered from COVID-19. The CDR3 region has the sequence CASSLGQIQAPHYGYTF. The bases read TGTGCCAGCAGCCTCGGACAGATACAAGCCCCTCACTATGGCTACACCTTC.